A selection of T cell receptor beta chains follows, all from one sample in a study of beta chain features in type 1 diabetes. Sequencing was performed with immunoSEQ multiplex PCR; in TCRdb, only in-frame clones are kept and a portion is missing. The sample includes a few hundred thousand clones, around 15% of them seen just once. The sequencing input was naive CD4+ T cells from blood. The receptors were gathered from a man aged 30 to 39 with type 1 diabetes. Each CDR3 is given with its conserved first and last residue. A D gene is named only where the DNA matches it firmly. Size is omitted from some rows. Given values are once, few, many or a class for expanded clones.

V	J	D	size	DNA	CDR3
TRBV7-9	TRBJ2-3	.	.	TGTGCCAGCAGGGGGCCCTGGGACACAGATACGCAGTATTTT	CASRGPWDTDTQYF
TRBV29-1	TRBJ2-5	.	few	TGCAGCGTTGGGAGAAATCAAGGGCAAGAGACCCAGTACTTC	CSVGRNQGQETQYF
TRBV4-3	TRBJ2-7	.	few	TGCGCCAGCAGCCAAGCTAGGGGTAGCTCCTACGAGCAGTACTTC	CASSQARGSSYEQYF
TRBV5-4	TRBJ2-5	TRBD1	few	TGTGCCAGCAGCTCTGGACAGGTACAAGAGACCCAGTACTTC	CASSSGQVQETQYF
TRBV19	TRBJ2-5	.	few	TGTGCCAGTAGACCCGGAACGGGGTTAGAGACCCAGTACTTC	CASRPGTGLETQYF
TRBV10-2	TRBJ2-1	.	few	TGCGCCAGTACTCGAGGGGACTACAATGAGCAGTTCTTC	CASTRGDYNEQFF
TRBV7-3	TRBJ2-5	TRBD1	.	TGTGCCAGCAGCTTAACAGGGACAGGCGGGACCCAGTACTTC	CASSLTGTGGTQYF
TRBV7-9	TRBJ2-7	.	.	TGTGCCAGCAGCCTCGCCGGGACCCACGAGCAGTACTTC	CASSLAGTHEQYF
TRBV7-9	TRBJ1-1	TRBD1	.	TGTGCCAGCAGCCAACAGGGGGGAACTGAAGCTTTCTTT	CASSQQGGTEAFF
TRBV27	TRBJ2-6	.	once	TGTGCCAGCAGTCGGTGGCATGGGCCTGGGGCCAACGTCCTGACTTTC	CASSRWHGPGANVLTF
TRBV4-1	TRBJ2-7	.	.	TGCGCCAGCAGCCGGCCGGGACAAATGTACGAGCAGTACTTC	CASSRPGQMYEQYF
TRBV7-2	TRBJ2-3	TRBD2	few	TGTGCCAGCAGCGCAGGACTAGCCGGGGGGGATACGCAGTATTTT	CASSAGLAGGDTQYF
TRBV20-1	TRBJ2-7	.	few	TGCAGTGCTAGGCTTGGGGCCGAGCAGTACTTC	CSARLGAEQYF
TRBV30	TRBJ1-4	.	few	TGTGCCTGGAGTGTCGGGGGAAAACTGTTTTTT	CAWSVGGKLFF
TRBV28	TRBJ2-1	.	few	TGTGCCAGCACAAAAGGGGGCTCCTACAATGAGCAGTTCTTC	CASTKGGSYNEQFF
TRBV9	TRBJ1-1	.	few	TGTGCCAGCAGCGTAGCCAGTACCGGGACTGAAGCTTTCTTT	CASSVASTGTEAFF
TRBV25-1	TRBJ2-7	.	.	TGTGCCAGCAGTGAATTTGGCAGGGAGTACGAGCAGTACTTC	CASSEFGREYEQYF
TRBV15	TRBJ2-7	.	few	TGTGCCACCAGCAGATTCGCGGAACCCTACGAGCAGTACTTC	CATSRFAEPYEQYF
TRBV18	TRBJ2-4	.	.	TGTGCCAGCTCACCACCACTAGTAGCCAAAAACATTCAGTACTTC	CASSPPLVAKNIQYF
TRBV10-3	TRBJ1-1	TRBD1	few	TGTGCCATCAGATTGACAGGGGACACTGAAGCTTTCTTT	CAIRLTGDTEAFF
TRBV29-1	TRBJ2-7	TRBD2	few	TGCAGCGCTACCGGGACTAGCGGGACCGACGAGCAGTACTTC	CSATGTSGTDEQYF
TRBV29-1	TRBJ2-1	.	few	TGCAGCGGCTGGGGGCTAATCAACAATGAGCAGTTCTTC	CSGWGLINNEQFF
TRBV20-1	TRBJ2-7	.	.	TGCAGTGCTGCCCCCCGGGAGGAGCAGTACTTC	CSAAPREEQYF
TRBV27	TRBJ2-6	TRBD1	few	TGTGCCAGCAGTCCACAGGGGACTGGGGCCAACGTCCTGACTTTC	CASSPQGTGANVLTF
TRBV27	TRBJ2-7	.	.	TGTGCCAGCAGTTTTAAGACAGGCCTATACGAGCAGTACTTC	CASSFKTGLYEQYF
TRBV7-2	TRBJ1-2	TRBD1	.	TGTGCCAGCAGCTCTGGACAGGGAGGATACTATGGCTACACCTTC	CASSSGQGGYYGYTF
TRBV6-5	TRBJ2-4	TRBD2	.	TGTGCCAGCAGTTACCAAGCGGGAGGGTACATTCAGTACTTC	CASSYQAGGYIQYF
TRBV7-9	TRBJ1-2	.	.	TGTGCCAGCAGCTTAGCGACAGGCGATGGCTACACCTTC	CASSLATGDGYTF
TRBV7-2	TRBJ2-3	TRBD2	.	TGTGCCAGCAGCTTAGGGAGCGGGAGCGATACGCAGTATTTT	CASSLGSGSDTQYF
TRBV14	TRBJ2-1	.	few	TGTGCCAGCAGCCAAGATATCAATGAGCAGTTCTTC	CASSQDINEQFF
TRBV4-1	TRBJ2-5	.	few	TGCGCCAGCAGCCACCCCGTGCGAGGGAGGGGGGAGACCCAGTACTTC	CASSHPVRGRGETQYF